The clone carrying this TCR beta chain was seen a single time. The CDR3 has 16 residues. V was pared by 7 bases and J by 3 bases, with 13 bases of the junction left unmatched. Per germline, CDR1 SNHLY and CDR2 FYNNEI. The repertoire was sequenced with immunoSEQ multiplex PCR; TCRdb's copy has only in-frame clones and lacks some. The sample records some 200,000 clones, roughly 91% being singletons. The data originate from a study of blood T cell repertoires in COVID-19. The TCR sequence derives from a young man in a cohort exposed to, infected with or recovered from COVID-19 (not recorded which). The chain recombines TRBV2 with TRBJ1-1; 8 nucleotides align to TRBD1. Sequenced material: PBMCs or T cells enriched from blood (not recorded which). CDR3 protein: CASTLQGGTSYTEAFF. The CDR3 bases are TGTGCCAGCACCTTACAGGGGGGAACTAGCTACACTGAAGCTTTCTTT. Full variable domain (missing parts from reference TRBV2 and TRBJ1-1): EPEVTQTPSHQVTQMGQEVILRCVPISNHLYFYWYRQILGQKVEFLVSFYNNEISEKSEIFDDQFSVERPDGSNFTLKIRSTKLEDSAMYFCASTLQGGTSYTEAFFGQGTRLTVV.